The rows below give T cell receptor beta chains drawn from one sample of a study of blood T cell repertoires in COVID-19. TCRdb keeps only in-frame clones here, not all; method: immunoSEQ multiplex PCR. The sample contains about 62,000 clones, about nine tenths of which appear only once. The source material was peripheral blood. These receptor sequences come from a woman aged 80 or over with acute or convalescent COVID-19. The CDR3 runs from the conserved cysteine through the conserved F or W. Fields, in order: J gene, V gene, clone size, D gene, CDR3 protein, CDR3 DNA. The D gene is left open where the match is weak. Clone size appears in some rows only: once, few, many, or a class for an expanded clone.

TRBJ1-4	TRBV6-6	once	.	CASSYGGATNEKLFF	TGTGCCAGCAGTTACGGGGGGGCAACTAATGAAAAACTGTTTTTT
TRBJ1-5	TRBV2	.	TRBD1	CASSQTGQANQPQHF	TGTGCCAGCAGTCAAACGGGACAGGCCAATCAGCCCCAGCATTTT
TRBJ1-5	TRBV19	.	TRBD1	CASSAPGTGNQPQHF	TGTGCCAGTAGTGCCCCCGGGACAGGGAATCAGCCCCAGCATTTT
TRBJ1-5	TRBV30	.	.	CAWSGHTTNQPQHF	TGTGCCTGGAGCGGACATACTACGAATCAGCCCCAGCATTTT
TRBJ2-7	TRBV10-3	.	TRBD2	CAVTGGLLYEQYF	TGTGCCGTGACCGGGGGGTTACTCTACGAGCAGTACTTC
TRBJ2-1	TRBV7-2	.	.	CASSRPREYEQFF	TGTGCCAGCAGCCGACCTAGGGAGTATGAGCAGTTCTTC
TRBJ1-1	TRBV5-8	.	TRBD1	CASSSGQGEDTEAFF	TGTGCCAGCAGCAGCGGACAGGGTGAAGACACTGAAGCTTTCTTT
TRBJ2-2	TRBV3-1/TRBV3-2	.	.	CASSQLRVGTGELFF	TGTGCCAGCAGCCAACTCCGGGTTGGCACCGGGGAGCTGTTTTTT
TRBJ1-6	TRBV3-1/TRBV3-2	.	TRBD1	CASSRDRGSPLHF	TGTGCCAGCAGCCGAGACAGGGGATCACCCCTCCACTTT
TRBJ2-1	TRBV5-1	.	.	CASSLGYRDSDEQFF	TGCGCCAGCAGCTTGGGATACAGGGATTCGGATGAGCAGTTCTTC
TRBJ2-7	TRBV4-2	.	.	CASSQVRGGGHYEQYF	TGTGCCAGCAGCCAAGTCCGGGGCGGGGGCCACTACGAGCAGTACTTC
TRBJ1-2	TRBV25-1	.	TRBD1	CASSAEWDRGGYTF	TGTGCCAGCAGTGCGGAGTGGGACAGGGGTGGCTACACCTTC
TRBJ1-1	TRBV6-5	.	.	CASSLKPQGTEAFF	TGTGCCAGCAGTCTAAAACCACAGGGCACTGAAGCTTTCTTT
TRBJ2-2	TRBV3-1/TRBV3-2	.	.	CAIGRGRWTGELFF	TGTGCCATTGGTCGGGGAAGGTGGACCGGGGAGCTGTTTTTT
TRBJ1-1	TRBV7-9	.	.	CASSPPYWPTEAFF	TGTGCCAGCAGCCCCCCTTATTGGCCCACTGAAGCTTTCTTT
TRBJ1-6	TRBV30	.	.	CAWQESYNSPLHF	TGTGCCTGGCAGGAATCCTATAATTCACCCCTCCACTTT
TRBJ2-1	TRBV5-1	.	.	CASSLSSVDYNEQFF	TGCGCCAGCAGCTTGTCAAGCGTTGACTACAATGAGCAGTTCTTC
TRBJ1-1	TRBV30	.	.	CAWDRQLSTEAFF	TGTGCCTGGGACAGACAATTGAGCACTGAAGCTTTCTTT
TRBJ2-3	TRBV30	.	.	CAWNGGETQYF	TGTGCCTGGAACGGAGGGGAAACGCAGTATTTT
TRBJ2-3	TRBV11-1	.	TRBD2	CASSLSGLADTDTQYF	TGTGCCAGCAGCTTATCGGGACTAGCGGACACAGATACGCAGTATTTT
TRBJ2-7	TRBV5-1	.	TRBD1	CASSPGTGAEQYF	TGCGCCAGCAGCCCCGGGACAGGGGCCGAGCAGTACTTC
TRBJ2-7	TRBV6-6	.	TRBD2	CASSYSSGGLSEQYF	TGTGCCAGCAGTTACTCTAGCGGGGGTCTTTCGGAGCAGTACTTC
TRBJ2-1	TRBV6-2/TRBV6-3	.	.	CASSPLAEAYNEQFF	TGTGCCAGCAGTCCCTTGGCGGAGGCCTACAATGAGCAGTTCTTC
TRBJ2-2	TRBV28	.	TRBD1	CASSLYTGGIITGELFF	TGTGCCAGCAGTTTATATACAGGGGGAATAATCACCGGGGAGCTGTTTTTT